This T cell receptor (beta chain) came from a study of T cells after yellow fever vaccination. After removal of 6 bases from V and 0 bases from J, the junction contained 4 bases not matched to a gene. CDR3 length: 13 residues. CDR1 and CDR2 (germline): SQVTM, ANQGSEA. Only a few counts were recorded for this clonotype. A single record per CDR3 protein comes from TCRdb applying MiXCR to the 5' RACE reads. The sample carries 200,000 to 250,000 distinct CDR3 sequences, approximately 3% recorded once. The sample consisted of CD4+ T cells sorted from PBMCs, taken 10 days after the yellow fever booster vaccination. This rearrangement joins TRBV29-1 to TRBJ1-1; 7 bases agree with TRBD1. The clonotype was recovered from a man aged 18 to 29 who received the YFV17D yellow fever vaccine. CDR3 DNA sequence: TGCAGCGTAACGACAGGGTTGAACACTGAAGCTTTCTTT. Translation: CSVTTGLNTEAFF.